This T cell receptor beta chain is from a study of identical twins (dated by TCRdb to 2016 to 2017). Broadly, across the study: TCR alpha and beta repertoires from monozygotic twins, unrelated adults of various ages and cord blood were deep-sequenced to test whether fetal clonotypes persist. To rule out contamination, the twin experiments were replicated at different times with different library preparation protocols.

The CDR3 starts with the cysteine, ends with the phenylalanine, and has 16 residues. The kept DNA is CDR3 alone, 48 bases in frame from the first base. CDR1 MDHEN and CDR2 SYDVKM are derived from the germline V gene. Compared with germline, V lacks 6 bases and J lacks 2 bases; bases without a gene match: 7. Broad study findings and their caveats: Out-of-frame TCR alpha sequences shared between twins showed an excess of low generation-probability sequences compared with coincidental sharing between unrelated individuals. Invariant T cells such as MAIT and iNKT could partly confound zero-insertion analyses, though diverse VJ usage argued against this for most clonotypes. Because the same donors could not be followed over many years, the conclusions relied on cross-sectional statistical analysis. Out-of-frame TCR alpha sharing in monozygotic twins was systematically underestimated by recombination models, whereas sharing between unrelated individuals was in agreement with the recombination models. Abundant cord blood beta clonotypes carried fewer insertions; young adult naive repertoires showed a weaker similar trend, while memory repertoires showed none. In beta out-of-frame sequences, excess twin sharing was weaker, because having fewer shared sequences lowered the signal-to-noise ratio.

Regarding this clonotype: Its specific antigen is unknown. Nothing much larger sits one base from this clone, and base qualities are not available.

Libraries were prepared through 5' RACE. For sequencing, an Illumina HiSeq 2000 was employed. Template switching added a universal primer binding site, and the final cDNA carried a unique molecular identifier that allowed TCR cDNA molecules to be counted accurately. First-strand cDNA for TCR alpha and beta chains was synthesized from specific primers in the conserved constant-segment region. To control for contamination, every cDNA library carried two barcodes: a SMART-Mk sample barcode plus Illumina barcodes. TruSeq adapter sequences, together with Illumina sample barcodes, were added in two successive PCR steps. The TCR alpha and beta cDNA libraries were sequenced on the Illumina HiSeq platform using custom primers. In the paper's pipeline: Raw reads were processed with MiGEC to extract unique molecular identifiers, and MiXCR was used to determine CDR3 positions. For each individual, recombination models were inferred using an EM algorithm with the repgenHMM and IGoR tools. Shared clonotypes were analyzed with the tcR package in R, and sharing was normalized by the product of cloneset sizes. To study raw recombination without the effects of thymic and clonal selection, out-of-frame nonproductive sequences were analyzed. TCRdb's own reprocessing of the public reads used fastp at Q25 and MiXCR and kept productive beta chains. Merged by CDR3 protein, the rows form single entries marked with the most common genes and DNA. These V and J calls rely on TCRdb rather than the paper's analysis. For this sample the table gives hundreds of thousands of distinct CDR3 sequences, of which about 7.1% were detected only once. The ten largest clonotypes hold 1.5% to 2% of the sample.

Every donor in the study was a healthy Caucasian. The twin cohort comprised three pairs of female monozygotic twins, all aged roughly 18 to 30 years. Peripheral blood mononuclear cells were used as the source from which RNA for TCR libraries was isolated. This sample also appeared in a second study, on yellow fever vaccine responses in identical twins. The second study also describes: According to the authors, in identical twins the way T cells responded to vaccination appeared partly convergent and partly personalized. The study precisely tracked vaccine-responding T cell clones in identical twins.

Material for sequencing was PBMCs. The V gene is TRBV28 and the J gene is TRBJ2-1; TRBD2 lines up with 10 middle nucleotides. This sequence originates from a woman aged 18-30 years in good health. In nucleotides, the sequence is TGTGCCAGCAGCCCTCATACTAGCGGGACCTACAATGAGCAGTTCTTC. Its translation is CASSPHTSGTYNEQFF.